What follows are 2 T cell receptor beta chains derived from one specimen sequenced in a study of CD8 T cells in ankylosing spondylitis. MiXCR was run by TCRdb on the 5' RACE reads, yielding one entry per CDR3 protein. The sample gives about 450,000 distinct CDR3 sequences, about 24% of which show up once; 0.85% to 1% is in the top ten. The study, taken as a whole, reports: The study identified a TCR beta motif of 7 or 8 highly homologous variants that appeared characteristic of ankylosing spondylitis blood.

For these TCRs, the target antigens are not known. The specimen sequenced was blood, either unsorted or a sorted T cell fraction (not recorded which). The receptors come from a male donor with ankylosing spondylitis.

This chain joins TRBV25-1 and TRBJ2-3, with D possibly called TRBD1 or TRBD2 (5 bases each). The V and J ends lost 5 bases and 2 bases respectively, with 14 bases between them. Germline V gene data show CDR1 as MGHDK and CDR2 as SYGVNS. CDR3 size: 15 residues. The CDR3 protein is CASSRKTGTTDTQYF. In DNA form, the CDR3 reads TGTGCCAGCAGTCGCAAGACGGGGACCACAGATACGCAGTATTTT.

This rearrangement joins TRBV20-1 to TRBJ1-6, with D possibly being TRBD1 (5 bases). Germline CDR1 reads DFQATT; CDR2 reads SNEGSKA (reference sequence). Trimming removed 7 bases at V and 5 bases at J, with 21 bases between. CDR3 size: 16 residues. The chain's CDR3 is CSGTIGAGRNNSPLHF. CDR3 DNA sequence: TGCAGTGGCACAATTGGGGCGGGACGGAATAATTCACCCCTCCACTTT.